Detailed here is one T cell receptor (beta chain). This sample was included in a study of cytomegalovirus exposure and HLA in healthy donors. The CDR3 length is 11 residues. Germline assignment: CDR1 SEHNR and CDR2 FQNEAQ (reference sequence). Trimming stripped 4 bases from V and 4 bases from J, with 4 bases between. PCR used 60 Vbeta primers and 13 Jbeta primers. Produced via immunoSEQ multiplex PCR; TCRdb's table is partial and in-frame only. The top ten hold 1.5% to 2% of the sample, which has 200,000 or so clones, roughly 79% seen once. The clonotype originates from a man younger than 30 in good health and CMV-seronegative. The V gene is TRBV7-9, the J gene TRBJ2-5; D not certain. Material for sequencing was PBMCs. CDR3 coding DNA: TGTGCCAGCAGCTCTATAGAGACCCAGTACTTC. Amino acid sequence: CASSSIETQYF.